One and the same sample provided the 32 T cell receptor beta chains below, sequenced in a study of T cells in Graves' hyperthyroidism and ophthalmopathy. RNA transcripts served as the template for amplifying TCR beta CDR3 regions. First-round RT-PCR with HTBI primers amplified the TCR CDR3 region. TCRdb recomputed calls from the multiplex PCR reads with MiXCR, one row per CDR3 protein. The top ten clones hold about 31% of a sample with about half a million distinct CDR3 sequences, 15% to 20% of them seen once. The sequencing sample was made of blood. Receptors originate from a woman aged 25 to 39 with Graves' ophthalmopathy.

This clonotype occurred many times. The V gene is TRBV20-1, the J gene TRBJ2-1; 7 bases are shared with TRBD2. Germline V lookup: CDR1 DFQATT, CDR2 SNEGSKA (reference sequence). V trimming: 5 bases; J trimming: 6 bases; junction bases outside the gene matches: 10. The CDR3 has 14 residues. In DNA, the CDR3 is TGCAGTGCTCCTCGGGAAGGGACTATCAATGAGCAGTTCTTC. Its protein is CSAPREGTINEQFF.

This clonotype was seen a few times. The V call is TRBV13, the J call TRBJ2-3; D gene unclear. This CDR3 is 14 amino acids long. Germline V gives CDR1 PRHDT, CDR2 FYEKMQ (reference sequence). Trimming cost V 4 bases and J 3 bases, with 11 bases left between them. The CDR3 sequence: CASSSLVTTDTQYF. CDR3 coding DNA: TGTGCCAGCAGCTCATTGGTGACGACAGATACGCAGTATTTT.

J is TRBJ1-2 and V is TRBV13; tentatively, D is TRBD1 (6 bases). In germline, CDR1 is PRHDT, CDR2 FYEKMQ (reference sequence). CDR3 length: 14 residues. Trimming removed 5 bases from V and 5 bases from J, with 15 bases in between. For the CDR3, the DNA is TGTGCCAGCAGCGAGACAGGAGCACCGTATGGCTACACCTTC. Its translation is CASSETGAPYGYTF.

This clonotype showed up just a few times. The rearrangement links TRBV4-3 to TRBJ2-1; the D gene is possibly TRBD2 (5 bases). This CDR3 region has 15 residues. V was clipped by 1 base and J by 2 bases, with 9 bases between them. Germline V gene lookup returns CDR1 LGHNA and CDR2 YSLEER. The CDR3 sequence: CASSQVPGTYNEQFF. CDR3 DNA sequence: TGCGCCAGCAGCCAAGTACCGGGGACCTACAATGAGCAGTTCTTC.

This clonotype occurred a few times. This rearrangement joins TRBV5-6 to TRBJ2-7; TRBD2 might be the D (7 bases). The CDR3 has 15 amino acids. Germline CDR1 reads SGHDT; CDR2 reads YYEEEE. Trimming removed 0 bases at V and 3 bases at J, with 13 bases between. The CDR3 DNA reads TGTGCCAGCAGCTTGGTGGGCGGGGGCATCTACGAGCAGTACTTC. The encoded protein is CASSLVGGGIYEQYF. Complete variable domain (other parts from reference TRBV5-6 and TRBJ2-7): DAGVTQSPTHLIKTRGQQVTLRCSPKSGHDTVSWYQQALGQGPQFIFQYYEEEERQRGNFPDRFSGHQFPNYSSELNVNALLLGDSALYLCASSLVGGGIYEQYFGPGTRLTVT.

The chain employs TRBV2 and TRBJ2-1; D is possibly TRBD1 (6 bases). This CDR3 contains 16 residues. CDR1 and CDR2 from the germline V gene are SNHLY and FYNNEI. Deletions cut 4 bases from V and 5 bases from J, with 18 bases between. CDR3 loop: CASSVVQGRLNNEQFF. CDR3 in DNA: TGTGCCAGCAGTGTTGTACAGGGCCGTTTGAACAATGAGCAGTTCTTC.

This clonotype was detected only a few times. The V call is TRBV7-2, the J call TRBJ1-1, with 9 bases identical to TRBD1. Losses at the gene ends were 4 bases for V and 0 bases for J; bases not matched to a gene: 0. The CDR3 extends over 14 amino acids. CDR1 is SGHTA and CDR2 is FQGNSA in the germline V gene. The CDR3 DNA sequence: TGTGCCAGCAGCTGGACAGGGGTGAACACTGAAGCTTTCTTT. It specifies CASSWTGVNTEAFF.

By share of the sample, this clonotype is medium-sized. The chain couples TRBV12-3 or TRBV12-4 to TRBJ1-1; D is uncertain. V lost 6 bases, J lost 4 bases, and 18 bases lay in between. CDR3 length: 15 amino acids. Written as DNA, the CDR3 is TGTGCCAGCAGCCTCACGGTAGGACGGTTCACTGAAGCTTTCTTT. It is translated as CASSLTVGRFTEAFF.

This clonotype has at least ten counts. The chain links TRBV10-3 to TRBJ1-3, with 7 nucleotides matching TRBD1. The V and J ends lost 0 bases and 1 base, in that order; junction bases with no gene match: 6. CDR1 ENHRY and CDR2 SYGVKD come from the germline V gene. CDR3 length: 17 amino acids. CDR3 nucleotides: TGTGCCATCAGTGAGTCAAGGACAGGTCGATCTGGAAACACCATATATTTT. This codes for CAISESRTGRSGNTIYF.

This clonotype was seen only a few times. The chain is built from TRBV10-1 and TRBJ2-2; D gene ambiguous. Trimming removed 4 bases at V and 1 base at J, with 4 bases between. This CDR3 comprises 13 residues. Germline assignment: CDR1 WNHNN and CDR2 SYGVQD (reference sequence). The CDR3 spells CASSGWNTGELFF. CDR3 coding DNA: TGCGCCAGCAGTGGGTGGAACACCGGGGAGCTGTTTTTT.

The CDR3 here is CATSRGTTRGAEQYF. In nucleotides, the CDR3 is TGTGCCACCAGCAGGGGTACCACCCGAGGAGCCGAGCAGTACTTC. This chain uses TRBV15 with TRBJ2-7; unclear D gene. The germline gives CDR1 LNHNV, CDR2 YYDKDF (reference sequence). This CDR3 region has 15 residues. Trimming stripped 3 bases from V and 6 bases from J, with 18 bases between.

This clonotype was detected many times. The chain carries TRBV7-8 and TRBJ2-7; D is unclear. The germline gives CDR1 SGHVS, CDR2 FQNEAQ. V dropped 2 bases and J dropped 3 bases, with 14 bases sitting between them. This CDR3 has 15 residues. DNA for the CDR3: TGTGCCAGCAGCTTATACGTTAGTGGGGACTACGAGCAGTACTTC. Protein sequence: CASSLYVSGDYEQYF.

The V call is TRBV4-1, the J call TRBJ1-3; a weak D match, TRBD1 (6 bases). Per the germline V gene, CDR1 is MGHRA and CDR2 is YSYEKL. This CDR3 is built from 17 residues. V was cut by 4 bases and J by 0 bases, with 16 bases left in between. CDR3 residues: CASSRPGASSSGNTIYF. DNA of the CDR3: TGCGCCAGCAGCCGCCCAGGGGCGTCTAGCTCTGGAAACACCATATATTTT.

The V call is TRBV15, the J call TRBJ2-3; D gene ambiguous. The V and J ends lost 0 bases and 4 bases respectively, with 5 bases between them. The CDR3 consists of 13 residues. Germline V gives CDR1 LNHNV, CDR2 YYDKDF (reference sequence). The chain's CDR3 is CATSREGPDTQYF. Here the CDR3 DNA reads TGTGCCACCAGCAGAGAAGGGCCAGATACGCAGTATTTT.

With respect to this clonotype: A much larger clonotype is one base distant, so this may be a read error. The chain couples TRBV18 to TRBJ2-3, with 12 bases lining up with TRBD2. The CDR3 loop spans 17 amino acids. The V gene's germline CDR1 is KGHSH and CDR2 LQKENI. CDR3 bases: TGTGCCTGCTCACTAGTGACTAGCGGGGGTTACACAGATACGCAGTATTTT. Amino acid sequence: CACSLVTSGGYTDTQYF.

In its sample, this clonotype was seen many times. This chain links TRBV20-1 with TRBJ2-1; D gene ambiguous. V gave up 3 bases and J gave up 12 bases, with 15 bases separating them. This CDR3 comprises 12 residues. Germline assignment: CDR1 DFQATT and CDR2 SNEGSKA (reference sequence). The CDR3 here is CSASGSQLGQFF. Written as DNA, the CDR3 is TGCAGTGCTAGCGGGTCCCAACTCGGGCAGTTCTTC.

The genes are TRBV12-3 or TRBV12-4 and TRBJ2-3; TRBD1 matches at 8 bases. CDR3 length: 13 amino acids. V was clipped by 7 bases and J by 3 bases; unmatched bases: 3. The CDR3 sequence: CASTDRGTDTQYF. CDR3 in DNA: TGTGCCAGCACCGACAGGGGTACAGATACGCAGTATTTT.

This clonotype was detected many times. J is TRBJ2-1 and V is TRBV7-9; D is perhaps TRBD2 (6 bases). CDR1 SEHNR and CDR2 FQNEAQ come from the germline V gene (reference sequence). V was pared by 0 bases and J by 13 bases, with 13 bases between. This CDR3 has 13 residues. This CDR3 is CASSLAFGGYQFF. CDR3 DNA sequence: TGTGCCAGCAGCTTAGCGTTTGGGGGGTACCAGTTCTTC.

This chain links TRBV7-2 with TRBJ1-2; a weak D match, TRBD1 (5 bases). Germline V gene sequence: CDR1 SGHTA, CDR2 FQGNSA. The CDR3 length is 15 residues. V lost 4 bases and J lost 6, with 18 bases in between. CDR3 protein: CASSYGQTSLDGYTF. Here the CDR3 DNA reads TGTGCCAGCAGCTACGGACAAACTTCTCTCGATGGCTACACCTTC.

The rearrangement joins TRBV6-2 or TRBV6-3 to TRBJ2-7; 10 bases align to TRBD1. This CDR3 region has 15 residues. The ends lost 4 bases at V and 3 bases at J; junction bases unmatched: 6. In germline, CDR1 is MNHEY, CDR2 SVGEGT. The CDR3 loop is CASSLSGTGDYEQYF. The CDR3 DNA sequence: TGTGCCAGCAGTTTATCCGGGACAGGGGACTACGAGCAGTACTTC.

This clonotype showed up many times. V and J are TRBV7-3 and TRBJ1-1; D is unclear. CDR3 length: 13 amino acids. Germline CDR1 SGHTA, CDR2 FQGTGA. With 2 bases removed from V and 6 bases from J, the gap between germline ends came to 10 bases. CDR3 amino acids: CASSLDAGPEAFF. In DNA, the CDR3 is TGTGCCAGCAGCTTAGACGCCGGACCTGAAGCTTTCTTT.

The chain uses TRBV13 and TRBJ2-1, with D possibly being TRBD1 (5 bases). Deletions cut 6 bases from V and 4 bases from J, with 16 bases between. CDR3 length: 15 amino acids. Germline CDR1 PRHDT, CDR2 FYEKMQ (reference sequence). The DNA for the CDR3 is TGTGCCAGCAGTCTAGGCCCCGACAGTTACAATGAGCAGTTCTTC. It encodes CASSLGPDSYNEQFF.

This clonotype was detected ten times or more. The chain combines TRBV3-1 with TRBJ1-4; 7 nucleotides align to TRBD1. Germline CDR1 is LGHDT and CDR2 is YNNKEL (reference sequence). V gave up 6 bases and J gave up 4 bases; unmatched junction bases: 2. This CDR3 comprises 13 residues. CDR3 protein: CASSRQGNEKLFF. The CDR3, as DNA: TGTGCCAGCAGTCGACAGGGTAATGAAAAACTGTTTTTT.

This clonotype was counted many times. The chain has TRBV4-2 and TRBJ1-4; 7 positions match TRBD1. The CDR3 length is 15 residues. The trim removed 2 bases at V and 7 bases at J, leaving 7 bases unmatched. Germline assignment: CDR1 LGHNA and CDR2 YNFKEQ. This CDR3 reads CASSQPDRDSEKLFF. CDR3 bases: TGTGCCAGCAGCCAACCCGACAGGGATTCTGAAAAACTGTTTTTT.

In its sample, this clonotype was seen many times. This chain links TRBV5-1 with TRBJ2-1, with D tentatively TRBD1 (6 bases). The V end was cut by 4 bases, the J end by 7 bases, with 12 bases between. Looked up from germline, CDR1 is SGHRS and CDR2 is YFSETQ. CDR3 length: 13 amino acids. CDR3 sequence: CASSPYRVNEQFF. DNA of the CDR3: TGCGCCAGCAGCCCCTACAGGGTGAATGAGCAGTTCTTC.

The chain combines TRBV7-9 with TRBJ1-5; D perhaps matches TRBD1 (6 bases). Germline CDR1 is SEHNR and CDR2 is FQNEAQ (reference sequence). The CDR3 length is 16 residues. V shed 8 bases and J shed 3 bases, with 20 bases lying between them. CDR3 in DNA: TGTGCCAGCGGACGAGAGGGGGTGGGGGCCAATCAGCCCCAGCATTTT. This encodes CASGREGVGANQPQHF.

This chain uses TRBV20-1 with TRBJ2-2; the D is unclear. V was clipped by 5 bases and J by 2 bases, with 15 bases between them. Per germline, CDR1 DFQATT and CDR2 SNEGSKA (reference sequence). CDR3 size: 15 residues. CDR3 nucleotide sequence: TGCAGTGCTGGTTCCAGTAGCCCTAACACCGGGGAGCTGTTTTTT. This encodes CSAGSSSPNTGELFF.

CDR3 loop: CSVGFTSGSSYNEQFF. CDR3 coding DNA: TGCAGCGTGGGGTTCACTAGCGGGAGCTCCTACAATGAGCAGTTCTTC. This rearrangement joins TRBV29-1 to TRBJ2-1; 11 nucleotides line up with TRBD2. V dropped 6 bases and J dropped 0; count of bases not matched to a gene: 7. Germline-derived CDR1 and CDR2 are SQVTM and ANQGSEA. The CDR3 totals 16 residues.

This clonotype has ten or more counts. The V and J genes are TRBV5-5 and TRBJ2-7; D gene ambiguous. CDR3 length equals 12 residues. Trimming pared 4 bases from V and 2 bases from J, leaving 7 bases between. CDR1 is SGHKS and CDR2 is YYEKEE in the germline V gene (reference sequence). The CDR3 nucleotides read TGTGCCAGCAGCCAAATACCCTACGAGCAGTACTTC. Its translation: CASSQIPYEQYF.

The chain employs TRBV10-3 and TRBJ2-7; D gene uncertain. V shed 3 bases and J shed 0 bases, with 9 bases lying between them. Germline V gene lookup returns CDR1 ENHRY and CDR2 SYGVKD. The length of the CDR3 is 14 residues. The CDR3 coding sequence is TGTGCCATCAGTGACGGATATAGCTCCTACGAGCAGTACTTC. As protein: CAISDGYSSYEQYF.

This clonotype showed up many times. The rearrangement links TRBV30 to TRBJ1-5; D perhaps matches TRBD1 (6 bases). V was shortened by 3 bases and J by 3 bases, with 9 bases between the two germline ends. CDR1 is GTSNPN and CDR2 is SVGIG in the germline V gene (reference sequence). This CDR3 spans 13 amino acids. CDR3 DNA: TGTGCCTGGAGCAGGGGTGACAATCAGCCCCAGCATTTT. The encoded protein is CAWSRGDNQPQHF.

This clonotype was seen many times. The chain links TRBV20-1 to TRBJ1-2, with D possibly being TRBD1 (6 bases). Per germline, CDR1 DFQATT and CDR2 SNEGSKA (reference sequence). V lost 5 bases to trimming and J lost 3 bases, with 16 bases between them. This CDR3 has 14 amino acids. The DNA of the CDR3 is TGCAGTGCTGAGACAGGCTCGGGGTACTATGGCTACACCTTC. It specifies CSAETGSGYYGYTF.